This T cell receptor beta chain derives from a study of cytotoxic CD8 clonotypes in ibrutinib-treated CLL. Whole-study context: Patients: eleven to twelve relapsed/refractory, fewer than 16 treatment-naive, 17 to 18 IGHV unmutated. Notes on the study in general: Public clonotypes were seen rarely and were contracted or stable on treatment. Progressing and sustained-remission patients had different sampling times.

TCRdb's table, derived via immunoSEQ multiplex PCR, lists solely in-frame clones and lacks some. The repertoire includes more than 140,000 clones, approximately 80% of them detected once, and less than 30% sits in the top ten. Germline loops: CDR1 MDHEN, CDR2 SYDVKM. Trimming took off 4 bases at V and 5 bases at J, with 15 bases between the two ends. The CDR3 has 15 residues. Concerning this clone itself: The antigen remains undetermined.

This sequence joins TRBV28 and TRBJ1-5; D possibly corresponds to TRBD1 (6 bases). Sequenced material: PBMCs, taken after 12 months of ibrutinib treatment. This clonotype was obtained from a human donor with chronic lymphocytic leukemia. Here the CDR3 reads CASSSRGRWHQPQHF. The CDR3, as DNA: TGTGCCAGCAGTTCCAGGGGACGCTGGCATCAGCCCCAGCATTTT.